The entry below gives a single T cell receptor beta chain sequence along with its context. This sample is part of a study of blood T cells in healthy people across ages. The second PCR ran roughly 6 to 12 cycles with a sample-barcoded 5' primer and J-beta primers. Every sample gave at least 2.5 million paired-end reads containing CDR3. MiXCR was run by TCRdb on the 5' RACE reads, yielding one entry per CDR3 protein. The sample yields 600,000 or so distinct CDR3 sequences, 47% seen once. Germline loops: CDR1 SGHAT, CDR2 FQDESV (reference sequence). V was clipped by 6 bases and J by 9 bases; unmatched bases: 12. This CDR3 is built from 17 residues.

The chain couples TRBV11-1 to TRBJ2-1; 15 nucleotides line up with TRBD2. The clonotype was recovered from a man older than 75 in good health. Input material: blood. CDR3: CASRRPGLAGGSGEQFF. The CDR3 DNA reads TGTGCCAGCAGACGACCGGGACTAGCGGGAGGATCTGGTGAGCAGTTCTTC.